This entry concerns a single T cell receptor (beta chain). This sample is part of a study of blood T cell repertoires in COVID-19. Study-level information: The United States, Italy and Spain supplied acute and convalescent COVID-19 samples. Sample material is recorded as cDNA or gDNA derived from T cells, B-cell-depleted T cells, or PBMCs.

Germline V gene data show CDR1 as SEHNR and CDR2 as FQNEAQ (reference sequence). Trimming shortened V by 5 bases and J by 0 bases, and 20 bases separated the two germline ends. The CDR3 is made up of 17 amino acids. Assay used: immunoSEQ multiplex PCR; TCRdb lists only in-frame clones, some missing. The profile covers tens of thousands of clones, with approximately 86% appearing a single time and over 10% taken by the ten largest. The chain employs TRBV7-9 and TRBJ2-7; D is perhaps TRBD2 (5 bases). The source is a human donor in a cohort sampled during active COVID-19. The sample was peripheral blood. In nucleotides, the CDR3 is TGTGCCAGCAGCGGGGTGGGGTTGGCTAGCAGCTCCTACGAGCAGTACTTC. Amino acids: CASSGVGLASSSYEQYF.